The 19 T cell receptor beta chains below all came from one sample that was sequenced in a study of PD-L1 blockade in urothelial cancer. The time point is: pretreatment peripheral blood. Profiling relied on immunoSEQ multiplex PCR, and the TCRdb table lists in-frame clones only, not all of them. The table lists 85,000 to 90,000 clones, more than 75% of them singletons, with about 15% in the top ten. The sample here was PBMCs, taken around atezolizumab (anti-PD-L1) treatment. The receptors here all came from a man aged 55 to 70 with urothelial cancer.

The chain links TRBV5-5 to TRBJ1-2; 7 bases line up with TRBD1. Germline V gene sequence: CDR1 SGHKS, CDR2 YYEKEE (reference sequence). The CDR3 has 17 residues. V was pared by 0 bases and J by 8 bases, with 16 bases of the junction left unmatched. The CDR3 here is CASSLEFQRQGAKGYTF. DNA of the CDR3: TGTGCCAGCAGCTTGGAATTTCAGCGACAGGGTGCGAAAGGCTACACCTTC.

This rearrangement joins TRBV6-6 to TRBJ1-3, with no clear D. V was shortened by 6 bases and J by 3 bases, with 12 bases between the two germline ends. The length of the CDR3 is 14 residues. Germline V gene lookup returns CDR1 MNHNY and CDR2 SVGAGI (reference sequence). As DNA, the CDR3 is TGTGCCAGCAGCCTAGGGAGTTTTGGAAACACCATATATTTT. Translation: CASSLGSFGNTIYF.

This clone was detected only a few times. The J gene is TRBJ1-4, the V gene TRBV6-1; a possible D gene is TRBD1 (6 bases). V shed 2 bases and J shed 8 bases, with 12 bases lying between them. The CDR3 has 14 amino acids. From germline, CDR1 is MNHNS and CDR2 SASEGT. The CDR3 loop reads CASSEWGLGEKLFF. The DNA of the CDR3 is TGTGCCAGCAGTGAATGGGGGCTGGGCGAAAAACTGTTTTTT.

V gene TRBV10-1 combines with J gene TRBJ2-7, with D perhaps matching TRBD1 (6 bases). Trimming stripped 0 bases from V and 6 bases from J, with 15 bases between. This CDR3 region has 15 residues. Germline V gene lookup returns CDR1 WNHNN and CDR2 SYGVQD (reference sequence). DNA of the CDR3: TGCGCCAGCAGTGAGTCTCCAGGGGCTAATTCCGAGCAGTACTTC. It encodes CASSESPGANSEQYF.

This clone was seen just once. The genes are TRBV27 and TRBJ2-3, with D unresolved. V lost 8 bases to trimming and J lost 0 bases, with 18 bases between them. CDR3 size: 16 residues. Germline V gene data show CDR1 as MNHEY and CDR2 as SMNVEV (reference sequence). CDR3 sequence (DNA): TGTGCCAGCCACAGTAACACTCAAATCAGCACAGATACGCAGTATTTT. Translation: CASHSNTQISTDTQYF.

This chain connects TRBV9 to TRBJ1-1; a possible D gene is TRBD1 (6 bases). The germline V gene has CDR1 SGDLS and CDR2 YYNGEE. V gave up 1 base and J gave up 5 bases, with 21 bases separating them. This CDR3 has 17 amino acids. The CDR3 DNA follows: TGTGCCAGCAGCGTAATCCCCGGGGGGCTGAGGAATACTGAAGCTTTCTTT. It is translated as CASSVIPGGLRNTEAFF.

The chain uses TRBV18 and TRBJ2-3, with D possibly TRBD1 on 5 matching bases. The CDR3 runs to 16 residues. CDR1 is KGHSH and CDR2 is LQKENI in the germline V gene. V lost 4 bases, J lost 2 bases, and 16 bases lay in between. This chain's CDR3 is CASSLNLGQNTDTQYF. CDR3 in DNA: TGTGCCAGCTCACTCAACCTGGGGCAGAACACAGATACGCAGTATTTT. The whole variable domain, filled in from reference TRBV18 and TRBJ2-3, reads NAGVMQNPRHLVRRRGQEARLRCSPMKGHSHVYWYRQLPEEGLKFMVYLQKENIIDESGMPKERFSAEFPKEGPSILRIQQVVRGDSAAYFCASSLNLGQNTDTQYFGPGTRLTVL.

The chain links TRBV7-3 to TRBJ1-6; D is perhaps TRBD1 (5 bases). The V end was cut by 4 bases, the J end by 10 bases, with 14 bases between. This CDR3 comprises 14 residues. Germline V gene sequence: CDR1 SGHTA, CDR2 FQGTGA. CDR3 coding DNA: TGTGCCAGCAGCTCGAGGGGAGGAGAATCACCCCTCCACTTT. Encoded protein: CASSSRGGESPLHF.

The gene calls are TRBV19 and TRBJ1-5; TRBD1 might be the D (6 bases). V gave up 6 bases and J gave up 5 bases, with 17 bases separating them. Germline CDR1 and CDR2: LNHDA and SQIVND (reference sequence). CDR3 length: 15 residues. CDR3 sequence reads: CASSGTTTGDQPQHF. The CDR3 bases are TGTGCCAGTAGCGGGACAACCACTGGAGATCAGCCCCAGCATTTT.

CDR3 DNA: TGCGCCAGCAGCCAAAGACAGGGCCAGAACACTGAAGCTTTCTTT. Translated: CASSQRQGQNTEAFF. The V gene is TRBV4-1, the J gene TRBJ1-1; 7 positions agree with TRBD1. This CDR3 region has 15 residues. CDR1 and CDR2 (germline): MGHRA, YSYEKL. After removal of 2 bases from V and 1 base from J, the junction contained 4 bases not matched to a gene.

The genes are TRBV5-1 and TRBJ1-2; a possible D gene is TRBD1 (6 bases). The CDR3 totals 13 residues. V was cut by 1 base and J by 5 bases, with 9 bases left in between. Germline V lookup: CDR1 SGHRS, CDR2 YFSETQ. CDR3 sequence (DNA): TGCGCCAGCAGCTTGTGGCAGGGGTATGGCTACACCTTC. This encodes CASSLWQGYGYTF. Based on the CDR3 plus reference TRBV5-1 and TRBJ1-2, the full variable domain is KAGVTQTPRYLIKTRGQQVTLSCSPISGHRSVSWYQQTPGQGLQFLFEYFSETQRNKGNFPGRFSGRQFSNSRSEMNVSTLELGDSALYLCASSLWQGYGYTFGSGTRLTVV.

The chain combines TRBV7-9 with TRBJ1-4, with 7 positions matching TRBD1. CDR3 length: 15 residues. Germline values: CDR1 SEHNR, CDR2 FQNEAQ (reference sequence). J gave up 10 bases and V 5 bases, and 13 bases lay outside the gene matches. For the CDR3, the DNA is TGTGCCAGCAGCCCGCAGACAGGGTTCGTAGGAAAACTGTTTTTT. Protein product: CASSPQTGFVGKLFF.

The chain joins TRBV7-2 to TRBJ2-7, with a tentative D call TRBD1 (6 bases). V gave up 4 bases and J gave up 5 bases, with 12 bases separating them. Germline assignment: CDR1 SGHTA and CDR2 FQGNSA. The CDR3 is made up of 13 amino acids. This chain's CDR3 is CASSSTGFNEQYF. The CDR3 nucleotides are TGTGCCAGCAGCTCAACAGGGTTCAACGAGCAGTACTTC.

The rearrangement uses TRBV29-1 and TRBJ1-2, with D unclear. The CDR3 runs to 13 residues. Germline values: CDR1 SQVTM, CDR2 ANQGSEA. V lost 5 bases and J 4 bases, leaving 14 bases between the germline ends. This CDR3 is CSVLDPGGYGYTF. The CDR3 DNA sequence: TGCAGCGTTCTCGACCCTGGAGGCTATGGCTACACCTTC. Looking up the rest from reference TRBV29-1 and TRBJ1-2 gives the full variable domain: SAVISQKPSRDICQRGTSLTIQCQVDSQVTMMFWYRQQPGQSLTLIATANQGSEATYESGFVIDKFPISRPNLTFSTLTVSNMSPEDSSIYLCSVLDPGGYGYTFGSGTRLTVV.

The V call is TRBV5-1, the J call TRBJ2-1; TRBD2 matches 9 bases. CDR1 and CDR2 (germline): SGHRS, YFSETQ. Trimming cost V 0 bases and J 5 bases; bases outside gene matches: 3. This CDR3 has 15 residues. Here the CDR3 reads CASSLVAGANNEQFF. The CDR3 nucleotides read TGCGCCAGCAGCTTGGTAGCGGGGGCCAACAATGAGCAGTTCTTC.

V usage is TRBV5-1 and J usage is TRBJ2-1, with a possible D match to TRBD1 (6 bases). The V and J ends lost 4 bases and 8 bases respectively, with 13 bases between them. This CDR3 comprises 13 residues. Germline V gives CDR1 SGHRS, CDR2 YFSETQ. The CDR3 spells CASSPQQGYEQFF. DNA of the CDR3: TGCGCCAGCAGCCCGCAACAGGGTTATGAGCAGTTCTTC.

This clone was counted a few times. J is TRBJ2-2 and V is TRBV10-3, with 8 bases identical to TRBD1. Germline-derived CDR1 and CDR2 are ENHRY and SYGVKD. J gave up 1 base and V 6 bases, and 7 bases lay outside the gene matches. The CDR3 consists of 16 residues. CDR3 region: CAISPTGVRNTGELFF. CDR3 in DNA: TGTGCCATCAGCCCGACAGGGGTCAGGAACACCGGGGAGCTGTTTTTT.

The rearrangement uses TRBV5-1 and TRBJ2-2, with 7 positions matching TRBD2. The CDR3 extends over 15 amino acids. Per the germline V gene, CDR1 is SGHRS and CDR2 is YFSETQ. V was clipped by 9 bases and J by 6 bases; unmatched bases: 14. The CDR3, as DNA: TGCGCCACCCAGCCAGGCGGGAGTTCCTCCGGGGAGCTGTTTTTT. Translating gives CATQPGGSSSGELFF. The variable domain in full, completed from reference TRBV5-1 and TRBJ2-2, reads KAGVTQTPRYLIKTRGQQVTLSCSPISGHRSVSWYQQTPGQGLQFLFEYFSETQRNKGNFPGRFSGRQFSNSRSEMNVSTLELGDSALYLCATQPGGSSSGELFFGEGSRLTVL.

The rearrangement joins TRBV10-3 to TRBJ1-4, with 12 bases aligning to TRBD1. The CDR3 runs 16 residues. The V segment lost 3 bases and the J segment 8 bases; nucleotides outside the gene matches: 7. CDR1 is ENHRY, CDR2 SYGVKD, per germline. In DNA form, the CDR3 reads TGTGCCATCAGTGAACATTCCGGGACAGGGGGCGAAAAACTGTTTTTT. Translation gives CAISEHSGTGGEKLFF.